This T cell receptor beta chain was recorded in a study of T cell responses to AZD1222 COVID-19 vaccine. In regard to this clone: Its antigen is not identified.

Samples with a second dose at about 4 or about 12 weeks were pooled together. Trimming left V 1 base short and J 6 bases short, with 10 bases between. This CDR3 comprises 13 residues. From germline, CDR1 is SGHTA and CDR2 FQGTGA. Clones were sequenced by immunoSEQ multiplex PCR, and TCRdb holds only the in-frame ones, with some missing. The table records tens of thousands of clones, more than 85% of them present only once. General study findings and limits: Vaccine-associated CD4 TCRs spanned spike, dominant at 160-218 and 743-854. Only a handful of AZD1222 recipients were seropositive at baseline.

Sequenced here: peripheral blood, sampled 28 days after the second AZD1222 dose. The TCR originated in an adult who received the AZD1222 COVID-19 vaccine. The genes are TRBV7-3 and TRBJ2-7; D is uncertain. The DNA of the CDR3 is TGTGCCAGCAGCTTAAGTCTAGAAACCGAGCAGTACTTC. Encoded protein: CASSLSLETEQYF.